A selection of T cell receptor beta chains follows, all from one sample in a study of OX40 agonist ivuxolimab in advanced cancers. Sequenced by immunoSEQ multiplex PCR; TCRdb stores in-frame clones only, minus some. The sample records 49,000 or so clones, approximately 80% being singletons. The sample was CD4+ or CD8+ T cells sorted from blood, taken in a trial of the OX40 agonist ivuxolimab. These receptors all stem from an adult with an advanced solid tumor such as melanoma, head and neck, liver or kidney cancer. Each CDR3 is given with its conserved first and last residue. D genes are given only for firm matches. Size values are once, few and many counts, or a class for expanded clones, and some rows have none.

J: TRBJ2-1
V: TRBV27
size: NA
D: NA
DNA: TGTGCCAGCAGTCCGAACGGGCCCTACAATGAGCAGTTCTTC
CDR3: CASSPNGPYNEQFF

J: TRBJ2-7
V: TRBV6-1
size: NA
D: NA
DNA: TGTGCCAGCAGTGTTAGCCAAGGAAACCACGAGCAGTACTTC
CDR3: CASSVSQGNHEQYF

J: TRBJ1-6
V: TRBV18
size: few
D: NA
DNA: TGTGCCAGCTCACCCTTTACGGACTATAATTCACCCCTCCACTTT
CDR3: CASSPFTDYNSPLHF

J: TRBJ1-4
V: TRBV25-1
size: medium-sized
D: NA
DNA: TGTGCCAGCGCCACAGGGTGGGAAAAACTGTTTTTT
CDR3: CASATGWEKLFF

J: TRBJ1-2
V: TRBV7-8
size: once
D: NA
DNA: TGTGCCAGCAGCTATTCTAACTATGGCTACACCTTC
CDR3: CASSYSNYGYTF

J: TRBJ1-2
V: TRBV7-8
size: NA
D: NA
DNA: TGTGCCAGCAGCTTTTCGACCAGTCAGAACTATGGCTACACCTTC
CDR3: CASSFSTSQNYGYTF

J: TRBJ1-5
V: TRBV27
size: NA
D: NA
DNA: TGTGCCAGCCGCCCCCCCAGCGATCAGCCCCAGCATTTT
CDR3: CASRPPSDQPQHF

J: TRBJ2-7
V: TRBV7-2
size: NA
D: TRBD1
DNA: TGTGCCAGCAGGGAGGGGACAGGGGGCATCGAGCAGTACTTC
CDR3: CASREGTGGIEQYF

J: TRBJ2-2
V: TRBV18
size: NA
D: NA
DNA: TGTGCCAGCTCACCTGGTCGAGAAAACACCGGGGAGCTGTTTTTT
CDR3: CASSPGRENTGELFF

J: TRBJ2-5
V: TRBV20-1
size: NA
D: NA
DNA: TGCAGTGCTGGGGTAGGAGAGACCCAGTACTTC
CDR3: CSAGVGETQYF

J: TRBJ2-1
V: TRBV27
size: NA
D: TRBD2
DNA: TGTGCCAGCAGTTGGGGACTAGCGGATTACAATGAGCAGTTCTTC
CDR3: CASSWGLADYNEQFF

J: TRBJ2-6
V: TRBV6-6
size: NA
D: NA
DNA: TGTGCCAGCAGTGGGGACTTTACCAACGTCCTGACTTTC
CDR3: CASSGDFTNVLTF